The entry below gives a single T cell receptor (beta chain) sequence along with its context. The antigen remains unidentified. The data stem from a study of cytomegalovirus exposure and HLA in healthy donors. PCR was performed using 60 Vbeta and 13 Jbeta primers. Here immunoSEQ multiplex PCR was the method, and the copy in TCRdb shows in-frame clones only, minus some. The sample contains about 140,000 clones, nearly 70% of which appear only once. Findings and caveats of the study: Later, TCR association rates were found to vary by HLA locus, highest for DRB1 and lowest for HLA-C. An Asian-associated ancestry cluster reportedly showed fewer N-insertions than the roughly 700-donor mean in a later analysis.

Trimming cost V 2 bases and J 4 bases; bases outside gene matches: 14. This CDR3 contains 20 residues. The V gene's germline CDR1 is SGHVS and CDR2 FNYEAQ. This chain uses TRBV7-6 with TRBJ2-2; 12 bases are a match to TRBD1. This TCR was recovered from a man younger than 40 in good health and CMV-seropositive. Sequencing used PBMCs. The CDR3 nucleotides read TGTGCCAGCAGCTTAATACCGGGACAGGGGGCGATAGCCGGCACCGGGGAGCTGTTTTTT. Its translation is CASSLIPGQGAIAGTGELFF.